This T cell receptor beta chain stems from a study of sequential checkpoint blockade in melanoma (dated by TCRdb to the late 2010s). As for the study more broadly: Using 1:1 randomization, the trial assigned patients either to first-line nivolumab followed by ipilimumab (arm A) or to ipilimumab followed by nivolumab (arm B). Maintenance nivolumab came after both trial sequences.

The immunoSEQ Assay was used to immunosequence TCRbeta CDR3 regions from genomic DNA. Before high-throughput sequencing, the genomic DNA was amplified using bias-controlled multiplex PCR. The authors' pipeline ran thus. To quantify the absolute abundance of each unique TCRbeta CDR3 region, the sequences were collapsed and filtered. Clonality, defined as 1 minus Pielou's evenness, was calculated using only productive rearrangements. A previously published method was used to identify clones whose frequencies were significantly greater in on-treatment samples than in baseline samples. Not all clones reach the TCRdb copy of this immuneACCESS table, which keeps in-frame sequences only. Checked studies attribute under half of the gap to unresolved V genes and leave the rest unexplained. The D gene and trimming were derived from the DNA, and the V and J assignments and clone size from that table. In all, the sample holds roughly 20,000 clones, and just under 75% of those were seen once. The ten largest make up about 19% of the sample.

Overall study outcomes, separate from this receptor: The response-prediction model combining TCR metrics and mutation burden needs validation in larger, independent patient cohorts.

This specimen's treatment or condition label, interpreted: randomized to nivolumab then ipilimumab (arm A) or the reverse (arm B). None of the patients in the trial had previously been given DNA-damaging chemotherapy. Live CD3+CD8+ cells negative for CD19 and CD56 were sorted from thawed PBMCs on a FACS Aria II flow cytometer. Samples were obtained from patients with melanoma enrolled in CheckMate 064, a randomized, open-label phase II trial of sequential checkpoint blockade. Peripheral blood mononuclear cells were collected by leukapheresis, purified using Ficoll-Paque, and frozen in human serum containing roughly 10% DMSO. Right after sorting, the blood CD3+CD8+ cells were verified to be >95% pure, and DNA extraction followed. On this clone itself: Its binding antigen is unknown. It has no much larger one-base neighbor in the sample; base qualities were not kept.

CDR1 is given as SGHAT and CDR2 as FQDESV, both from the germline V gene (reference sequence). From cysteine to phenylalanine, the CDR3 is 17 amino acids long. Solely the CDR3 DNA is kept, with 51 bases framed from the first base. Sequencing used CD8+ T cells sorted from blood (inferred from file names), obtained from a patient given nivolumab and ipilimumab in sequence. This receptor was identified in a human donor with melanoma. The rearrangement combines TRBV11-1 with TRBJ2-5; 7 nucleotides in the junction match TRBD2. The tail of the sequence fits TRBJ2-7 better, so the J call may be wrong. The CDR3 amino acid sequence is: CASSARLAGTSSYEQYF. Read as DNA, the sequence is TGTGCCAGCAGCGCAAGGTTAGCGGGTACTAGCTCCTACGAGCAGTACTTC.